The clone carrying this T cell receptor (beta chain) was counted between two and nine times. Its antigen is unidentified. This sample is part of a study of T cell repertoires in cytomegalovirus infection. The wider study: Matching HLA type, along with CMV infection, was indicated by public TCR beta signatures.

Study results and caveats: Adding up the frequency of public TCR beta families identified people who carried CMV plus the relevant HLA.

The CDR3 has 10 residues. V lost 4 bases and J lost 6, with 6 bases in between. Per the germline V gene, CDR1 is DFQATT and CDR2 is SNEGSKA (reference sequence). TCRdb analysed the reads with MiXCR anew, one entry per CDR3 protein. The repertoire has roughly 500,000 distinct CDR3 sequences, 30% to 40% of them found once; the top ten carry roughly a sixth. The source material was cultured PBMCs, sampled from culture after CMV antigen stimulation. This sequence originates from a human donor in good health (CMV status not recorded). Some clones in this sample may be carry-over from other donors' samples. The chain has TRBV20-1 and TRBJ2-5, with D uncertain. Written as DNA, the CDR3 is TGCAGTGCTAATGGCCAGACCCAGTACTTC. Translating gives CSANGQTQYF.